This T cell receptor (beta chain) was observed in a study of blood T cell repertoires in COVID-19. Generated by immunoSEQ multiplex PCR, the TCRdb table keeps only in-frame clones and is missing some. Seen here are 150,000 to 200,000 clones, about four fifths observed once, and the top ten hold roughly 5.6%. Only a few counts were recorded for this clone. CDR3 length: 19 amino acids. Germline CDR1 reads SNHLY; CDR2 reads FYNNEI. V was clipped by 0 bases and J by 0 bases; unmatched bases: 4. The sequenced material came from peripheral blood. V is TRBV2 and J is TRBJ2-2, with TRBD2 matching over 13 bases. This clonotype was sampled from a woman in her 40s with COVID-19, enrolled during active disease. The chain's CDR3 is CASSEARGTSGANTGELFF. CDR3 in DNA: TGTGCCAGCAGTGAAGCCCGGGGGACTAGCGGGGCGAACACCGGGGAGCTGTTTTTT.